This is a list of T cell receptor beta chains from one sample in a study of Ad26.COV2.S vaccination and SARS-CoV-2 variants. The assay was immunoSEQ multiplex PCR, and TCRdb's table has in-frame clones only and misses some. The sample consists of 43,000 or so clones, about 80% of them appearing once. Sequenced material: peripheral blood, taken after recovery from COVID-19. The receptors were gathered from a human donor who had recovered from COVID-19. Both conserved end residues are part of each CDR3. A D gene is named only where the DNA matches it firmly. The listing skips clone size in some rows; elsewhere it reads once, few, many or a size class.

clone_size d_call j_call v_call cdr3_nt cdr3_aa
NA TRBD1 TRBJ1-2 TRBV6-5 TGTGCCAGCAGTAGACAGGGGGCGAAGAATGGCTACACCTTC CASSRQGAKNGYTF
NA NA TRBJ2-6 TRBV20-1 TGCAGTGCTAGTCAGGGATCCCCTGGGGCCAACGTCCTGACTTTC CSASQGSPGANVLTF
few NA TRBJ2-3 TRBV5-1 TGCGCCAGCAGCTTGGATGGGGAGAAGCAGTATTTT CASSLDGEKQYF
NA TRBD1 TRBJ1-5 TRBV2 TGTGCCAGCACGGGACAGGGTGGACAGCCCCAGCATTTT CASTGQGGQPQHF
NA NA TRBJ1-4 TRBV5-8 TGTGCCAGCAGCTCGTACACCGGTAATGAAAAACTGTTTTTT CASSSYTGNEKLFF
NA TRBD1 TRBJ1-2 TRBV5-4 TGTGCCAGCAGCAGGACAGGGGAAGGCTACACCTTC CASSRTGEGYTF
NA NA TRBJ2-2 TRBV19 TGTGCCAGTAGTTTTAAGGCGGTGAACACCGGGGAGCTGTTTTTT CASSFKAVNTGELFF
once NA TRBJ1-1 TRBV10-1 TGCGCCAGCAGCCGGGACGTCGGAAACACTGAAGCTTTCTTT CASSRDVGNTEAFF
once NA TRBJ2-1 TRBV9 TGTGCCAGCAGCGTCAGGCTACTAGCTCGTGCGGGAAGCTCCTACAATGAGCAGTTCTTC CASSVRLLARAGSSYNEQFF
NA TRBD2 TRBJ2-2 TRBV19 TGTGCCAGTAGTATAGGAGAGGGACTAGGGGAGCTGTTTTTT CASSIGEGLGELFF
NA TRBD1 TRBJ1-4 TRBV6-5 TGTGCCAGCAGACCCTGGACAGGCTTGGGGGAAAAACTGTTTTTT CASRPWTGLGEKLFF
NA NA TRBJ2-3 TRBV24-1 TGTGCCACCAGTGGTGAGGGGCTGGTGGATACGCAGTATTTT CATSGEGLVDTQYF
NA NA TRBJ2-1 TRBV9 TGTGCCAGCAGCGGGTTAGACCCCTCCTACAATGAGCAGTTCTTC CASSGLDPSYNEQFF
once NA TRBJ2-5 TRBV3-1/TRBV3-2 TGTGCCAGCAGCCCAAGTAGCGGTATCCAAGAGACCCAGTACTTC CASSPSSGIQETQYF
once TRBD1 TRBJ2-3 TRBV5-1 TGCGCCAGCAGCAAGGGACAGCCTATCACAGATACGCAGTATTTT CASSKGQPITDTQYF
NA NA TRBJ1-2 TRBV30 TGTGCCTGGAGTGTTGGGGGGGCGGTTAGTGGCTACACCTTC CAWSVGGAVSGYTF
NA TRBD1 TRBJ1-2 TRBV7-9 TGTGCCAGCAGTCATAAGGAGGGACAGGGCTCCCAAAGGAATGGCTACACCTTC CASSHKEGQGSQRNGYTF
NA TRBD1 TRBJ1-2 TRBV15 TGTGCCACCAGCCCCCTGACAGGGCCCTATGGCTACACCTTC CATSPLTGPYGYTF